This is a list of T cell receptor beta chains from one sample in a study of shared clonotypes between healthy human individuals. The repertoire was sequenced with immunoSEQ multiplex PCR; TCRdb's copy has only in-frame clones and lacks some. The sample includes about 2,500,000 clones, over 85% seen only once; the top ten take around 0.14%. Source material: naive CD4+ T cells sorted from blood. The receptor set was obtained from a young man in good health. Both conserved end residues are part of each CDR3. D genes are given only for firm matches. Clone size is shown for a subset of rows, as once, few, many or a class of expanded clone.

cdr3_nt: TGTGCCAGTAGTACTACTAATCAGCCCCAGCATTTT
cdr3_aa: CASSTTNQPQHF
clone_size: .
v_call: TRBV19
d_call: .
j_call: TRBJ1-5

cdr3_nt: TGTGCCAGCAGGCGGAACCCCACAGATACGCAGTATTTT
cdr3_aa: CASRRNPTDTQYF
clone_size: .
v_call: TRBV6-5
d_call: .
j_call: TRBJ2-3

cdr3_nt: TGTGCCAGCAGTGGTGCTAGTTATAATTCACCCCTCCACTTT
cdr3_aa: CASSGASYNSPLHF
clone_size: .
v_call: TRBV2
d_call: .
j_call: TRBJ1-6

cdr3_nt: TGTGCCAGCAGGGCCGACAGGAGTGGCGCTGGAAACACCATATATTTT
cdr3_aa: CASRADRSGAGNTIYF
clone_size: .
v_call: TRBV2
d_call: .
j_call: TRBJ1-3

cdr3_nt: TGTGCCAGCAGCTTACAAACAGGGGACGAGCAGTACTTC
cdr3_aa: CASSLQTGDEQYF
clone_size: .
v_call: TRBV7-9
d_call: TRBD1
j_call: TRBJ2-7

cdr3_nt: TGTGCCAGCAGCCTCTCCTCGGCCTCCTACAATGAGCAGTTCTTC
cdr3_aa: CASSLSSASYNEQFF
clone_size: .
v_call: TRBV11-2
d_call: .
j_call: TRBJ2-1

cdr3_nt: TGTGCCAGTAGTAGCCGACAGAAAGCAGATACGCAGTATTTT
cdr3_aa: CASSSRQKADTQYF
clone_size: once
v_call: TRBV19
d_call: .
j_call: TRBJ2-3

cdr3_nt: TGTGCCAGCAGTGTGACAGGGGTTGGTGGCTACACCTTC
cdr3_aa: CASSVTGVGGYTF
clone_size: .
v_call: TRBV28
d_call: TRBD1
j_call: TRBJ1-2

cdr3_nt: TGTGCCAGCAGCTTGGCACAGGGGCCTGGAAACACCATATATTTT
cdr3_aa: CASSLAQGPGNTIYF
clone_size: .
v_call: TRBV7-8
d_call: TRBD1
j_call: TRBJ1-3

cdr3_nt: TGTGCCTGGAGTAGCTTCAAGACTAACTATGGCTACACCTTC
cdr3_aa: CAWSSFKTNYGYTF
clone_size: .
v_call: TRBV30
d_call: .
j_call: TRBJ1-2

cdr3_nt: TGTGCCATCAGTGAGAGGAAGAGCTACAATGAGCAGTTCTTC
cdr3_aa: CAISERKSYNEQFF
clone_size: .
v_call: TRBV10-3
d_call: .
j_call: TRBJ2-1

cdr3_nt: TGTGCCAGCAGCCAACTAGCGGGAGGAGGCACAGATACGCAGTATTTT
cdr3_aa: CASSQLAGGGTDTQYF
clone_size: .
v_call: TRBV27
d_call: TRBD2
j_call: TRBJ2-3

cdr3_nt: TGTGCTAGTGGAATAGGGGATACGCAGTATTTT
cdr3_aa: CASGIGDTQYF
clone_size: once
v_call: TRBV12-5
d_call: .
j_call: TRBJ2-3

cdr3_nt: TGTGCCAGCAGTCCCCCCGGGGGCTACACAGATACGCAGTATTTT
cdr3_aa: CASSPPGGYTDTQYF
clone_size: .
v_call: TRBV27
d_call: .
j_call: TRBJ2-3

cdr3_nt: TGTGCCTGGAGTGTACACGGGGCGGGCTACACCTTC
cdr3_aa: CAWSVHGAGYTF
clone_size: .
v_call: TRBV30
d_call: .
j_call: TRBJ1-2

cdr3_nt: TGTGCCAGCAGCCCCCGTTGGGGGGGCGGAAATCAGCCCCAGCATTTT
cdr3_aa: CASSPRWGGGNQPQHF
clone_size: .
v_call: TRBV5-8
d_call: .
j_call: TRBJ1-5

cdr3_nt: TGTGCCAGCAGTTACTATGGGGGGCAGCCCCAGCATTTT
cdr3_aa: CASSYYGGQPQHF
clone_size: .
v_call: TRBV6-6
d_call: .
j_call: TRBJ1-5

cdr3_nt: TGTGCCACCAGCAGGGATCGAGGACAGGCTAGCAATCAGCCCCAGCATTTT
cdr3_aa: CATSRDRGQASNQPQHF
clone_size: .
v_call: TRBV15
d_call: TRBD1
j_call: TRBJ1-5

cdr3_nt: TGTGCCAGCAGTGAAGCAGGCGTCAGTCAGCCCCAGCATTTT
cdr3_aa: CASSEAGVSQPQHF
clone_size: .
v_call: TRBV6-1
d_call: .
j_call: TRBJ1-5

cdr3_nt: TGTGCCAGCAGTGATGGACTCGTCTCGTCTGCCTACACCTTC
cdr3_aa: CASSDGLVSSAYTF
clone_size: .
v_call: TRBV6-1
d_call: .
j_call: TRBJ1-2

cdr3_nt: TGCGCCAGCAGCATGGGACCTGATCAGCCCCAGCATTTT
cdr3_aa: CASSMGPDQPQHF
clone_size: .
v_call: TRBV5-1
d_call: .
j_call: TRBJ1-5

cdr3_nt: TGTGCCAGCAGTTACGGTGGACAGTCGTCAGGTGCTTTCTTT
cdr3_aa: CASSYGGQSSGAFF
clone_size: .
v_call: TRBV6-5
d_call: .
j_call: TRBJ1-1

cdr3_nt: TGCGCCAGCAGCTTGATTGGGACTAGCGGGAACGAGCAGTACTTC
cdr3_aa: CASSLIGTSGNEQYF
clone_size: .
v_call: TRBV5-1
d_call: TRBD2
j_call: TRBJ2-7

cdr3_nt: TGTGCCAGCAGTGAGCTTTCCGCGGGAGCTGGGGCCAACGTCCTGACTTTC
cdr3_aa: CASSELSAGAGANVLTF
clone_size: .
v_call: TRBV6-1
d_call: TRBD2
j_call: TRBJ2-6

cdr3_nt: TGTGCTAGTGGTTGGGACAGGGCGAAAGAGTCCCCCCCGAGGTACTACGAGCAGTACTTC
cdr3_aa: CASGWDRAKESPPRYYEQYF
clone_size: .
v_call: TRBV12-5
d_call: TRBD1
j_call: TRBJ2-7

cdr3_nt: TGTGCCAGCTCACCAGTCCCACAGGGTGGCTCCGGGGGAAACACCATATATTTT
cdr3_aa: CASSPVPQGGSGGNTIYF
clone_size: .
v_call: TRBV18
d_call: .
j_call: TRBJ1-3

cdr3_nt: TGTGCCTGGAAGGAACAGGTCGGCAATCAGCCCCAGCATTTT
cdr3_aa: CAWKEQVGNQPQHF
clone_size: few
v_call: TRBV30
d_call: .
j_call: TRBJ1-5

cdr3_nt: TGCGCCAGCAGCGACTCGGGAAGGGACGAGCAGTACTTC
cdr3_aa: CASSDSGRDEQYF
clone_size: .
v_call: TRBV5-1
d_call: .
j_call: TRBJ2-7

cdr3_nt: TGTGCCAGCAGCCTGACTGGTGGAAGCTCTGGGGCCAACGTCCTGACTTTC
cdr3_aa: CASSLTGGSSGANVLTF
clone_size: .
v_call: TRBV5-4
d_call: .
j_call: TRBJ2-6

cdr3_nt: TGTGCCAGCTCACGGGACAGGGATTGGGAGACCCAGTACTTC
cdr3_aa: CASSRDRDWETQYF
clone_size: .
v_call: TRBV18
d_call: TRBD1
j_call: TRBJ2-5

cdr3_nt: TGTGCCAGCAGCTTTAGAACTAGCGGTGGGTCCCCCACAGATACGCAGTATTTT
cdr3_aa: CASSFRTSGGSPTDTQYF
clone_size: .
v_call: TRBV7-8
d_call: TRBD2
j_call: TRBJ2-3

cdr3_nt: TGTGCCTGGAGTGTTTCGGTGCGGGCCGGGACCCAGTACTTC
cdr3_aa: CAWSVSVRAGTQYF
clone_size: .
v_call: TRBV30
d_call: .
j_call: TRBJ2-5

cdr3_nt: TGTGCCAGCCGGACAGGATCCGGGGCCAACGTCCTGACTTTC
cdr3_aa: CASRTGSGANVLTF
clone_size: .
v_call: TRBV2
d_call: TRBD1
j_call: TRBJ2-6

cdr3_nt: TGTGCCAGCTCACCAGTGGCGGGTCCCCTCTCTAACTATGGCTACACCTTC
cdr3_aa: CASSPVAGPLSNYGYTF
clone_size: .
v_call: TRBV18
d_call: .
j_call: TRBJ1-2

cdr3_nt: TGTGCCAGTAGTATCGGCAGCCGGCAGCCCCAGCATTTT
cdr3_aa: CASSIGSRQPQHF
clone_size: .
v_call: TRBV19
d_call: .
j_call: TRBJ1-5

cdr3_nt: TGTGCCAGCAGCTTAATCGGCGGGGACTACAATGAGCAGTTCTTC
cdr3_aa: CASSLIGGDYNEQFF
clone_size: .
v_call: TRBV7-3
d_call: .
j_call: TRBJ2-1

cdr3_nt: TGTGCCAGCACGGAGCAGCCTCATGGAGAGCTGTTTTTT
cdr3_aa: CASTEQPHGELFF
clone_size: .
v_call: TRBV6-1
d_call: .
j_call: TRBJ2-2

cdr3_nt: TGTGCCAGCAGCCCACGACTGATCAATTCACCCCTCCACTTT
cdr3_aa: CASSPRLINSPLHF
clone_size: once
v_call: TRBV5-5
d_call: .
j_call: TRBJ1-6

cdr3_nt: TGTGCCAGCAGCCCCATCCCAAGCGGGGAGAACACCGGGGAGCTGTTTTTT
cdr3_aa: CASSPIPSGENTGELFF
clone_size: once
v_call: TRBV9
d_call: TRBD2
j_call: TRBJ2-2

cdr3_nt: TGTGCCAGCTCACCAATTCGGTCCTACGAGCAGTACTTC
cdr3_aa: CASSPIRSYEQYF
clone_size: .
v_call: TRBV18
d_call: .
j_call: TRBJ2-7

cdr3_nt: TGTGCCAGCAGCTTAGTGGCCAGCGGGATCTCCGGGCCTGAGCAGTTCTTC
cdr3_aa: CASSLVASGISGPEQFF
clone_size: .
v_call: TRBV7-2
d_call: TRBD2
j_call: TRBJ2-1

cdr3_nt: TGTGCCAGCAATAAACCGAGGGCCTCTGGAAACACCATATATTTT
cdr3_aa: CASNKPRASGNTIYF
clone_size: .
v_call: TRBV6-5
d_call: .
j_call: TRBJ1-3

cdr3_nt: TGTGCCAGCAGCCCATTGGAGGGGGCGAAAGCTTTCTTT
cdr3_aa: CASSPLEGAKAFF
clone_size: .
v_call: TRBV7-2
d_call: TRBD1
j_call: TRBJ1-1

cdr3_nt: TGTGCCAGCAGCTGGCCGGGGGAGACTGAAGCTTTCTTT
cdr3_aa: CASSWPGETEAFF
clone_size: .
v_call: TRBV5-6
d_call: .
j_call: TRBJ1-1

cdr3_nt: TGTGCCAGCAGCTTGGAGGCCTCCAGGGAACAGCCCCAGCATTTT
cdr3_aa: CASSLEASREQPQHF
clone_size: .
v_call: TRBV5-5
d_call: .
j_call: TRBJ1-5

cdr3_nt: TGCGCCAGCAGCCACCATCACAGAGCTAACTATGGCTACACCTTC
cdr3_aa: CASSHHHRANYGYTF
clone_size: .
v_call: TRBV4-3
d_call: .
j_call: TRBJ1-2

cdr3_nt: TGTGCCAGTATCCTACAGGGGGCTGGGGCCAACGTCCTGACTTTC
cdr3_aa: CASILQGAGANVLTF
clone_size: .
v_call: TRBV19
d_call: TRBD1
j_call: TRBJ2-6

cdr3_nt: TGTGCCAGCAGCTTCTGGGACAGGCCTCCCTACGAGCAGTACTTC
cdr3_aa: CASSFWDRPPYEQYF
clone_size: .
v_call: TRBV11-1
d_call: TRBD1
j_call: TRBJ2-7

cdr3_nt: TGCGCCAGCAGCCGAACCGACGGAAGAGCTGGAAACACCATATATTTT
cdr3_aa: CASSRTDGRAGNTIYF
clone_size: .
v_call: TRBV5-1
d_call: .
j_call: TRBJ1-3

cdr3_nt: TGTGCCAGCAGCTTCACCGGGACAGGTGATACGCAGTATTTT
cdr3_aa: CASSFTGTGDTQYF
clone_size: .
v_call: TRBV7-9
d_call: TRBD1
j_call: TRBJ2-3

cdr3_nt: TGTGCCAGCAGCTTAGATGTGGTTGGCAGAGGCTACGAGCAGTACTTC
cdr3_aa: CASSLDVVGRGYEQYF
clone_size: .
v_call: TRBV7-9
d_call: .
j_call: TRBJ2-7

cdr3_nt: TGCGCCAGCAGCTTGGAACCCTACGAGCAGTACTTC
cdr3_aa: CASSLEPYEQYF
clone_size: .
v_call: TRBV5-1
d_call: .
j_call: TRBJ2-7

cdr3_nt: TGTGCCAGCAGCGTAGGGCGGTCGAGCGCATATGAGCAGTTCTTC
cdr3_aa: CASSVGRSSAYEQFF
clone_size: .
v_call: TRBV9
d_call: .
j_call: TRBJ2-1

cdr3_nt: TGTGCCAGTCCTAGGAGCGCAGATACGCAGTATTTT
cdr3_aa: CASPRSADTQYF
clone_size: .
v_call: TRBV9
d_call: .
j_call: TRBJ2-3

cdr3_nt: TGCGCCAGCAGCTTGGGACAGGGAAGAACTGAAGCTTTCTTT
cdr3_aa: CASSLGQGRTEAFF
clone_size: .
v_call: TRBV5-1
d_call: TRBD1
j_call: TRBJ1-1